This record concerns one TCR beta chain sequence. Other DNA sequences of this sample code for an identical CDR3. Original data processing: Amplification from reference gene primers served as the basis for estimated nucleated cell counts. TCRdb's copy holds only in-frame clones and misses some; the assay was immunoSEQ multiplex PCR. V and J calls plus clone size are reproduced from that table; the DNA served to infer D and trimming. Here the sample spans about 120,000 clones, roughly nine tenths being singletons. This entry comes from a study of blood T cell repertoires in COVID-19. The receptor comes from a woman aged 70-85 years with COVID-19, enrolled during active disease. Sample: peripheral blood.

This CDR3 reads CASSLEGGDQPQHF. DNA of the CDR3: TGCGCCAGCAGCTTGGAGGGAGGGGACCAGCCCCAGCATTTT. The V call is TRBV5-1, the J call TRBJ1-5; the D gene is possibly TRBD1 (5 bases). The CDR3 extends over 14 amino acids. Deletions cut 0 bases from V and 7 bases from J, with 11 bases between. The germline V gene encodes CDR1 SGHRS and CDR2 YFSETQ.